The 9 T cell receptor beta chains in this list originate from one sample, sequenced in a study of blood T cell repertoires in COVID-19 (dated by TCRdb to 2018 to 2021). The library relied on the immunoSEQ multiplex PCR assay. Entries here come from immuneACCESS through TCRdb and include only in-frame sequences with V and J called. Some clones fail to appear in such tables; in the studies checked, an unresolved V gene covers under half of the shortfall, and the cause of the remainder is unknown. This sample comprises about 170,000 clones, approximately 84% of them detected only once. In total, the top ten clones hold about a fifth of the sample. Sequencing input: peripheral blood. The receptor source for this set is a woman older than 75 with acute or convalescent COVID-19.

In its sample, this clone is medium-sized (0.01 to 0.1%). The chain links TRBV27 to TRBJ1-4; D is ambiguous. The CDR3 has 15 amino acids. From germline, CDR1 is MNHEY and CDR2 SMNVEV (reference sequence). The V end lost 3 bases, the J end lost 2 bases, and 10 bases lay between the germline ends. The CDR3 DNA follows: TGTGCCAGCAGTTTGGGAGGATTCACTAATGAAAAACTGTTTTTT. It specifies CASSLGGFTNEKLFF. Supplemented by reference TRBV27 and TRBJ1-4, the full variable domain reads EAQVTQNPRYLITVTGKKLTVTCSQNMNHEYMSWYRQDPGLGLRQIYYSMNVEVTDKGDVPEGYKVSRKEKRNFPLILESPSPNQTSLYFCASSLGGFTNEKLFFGSGTQLSVL.

This chain joins TRBV10-3 and TRBJ1-3; D unresolved. Per germline, CDR1 ENHRY and CDR2 SYGVKD. The CDR3 totals 15 residues. The ends were cut back, 3 bases at V and 2 bases at J, with 11 bases in the middle. This chain's CDR3 is CAISDFFRAGNTIYF. CDR3 nucleotides: TGTGCCATCAGTGATTTTTTCCGGGCTGGAAACACCATATATTTT.

The CDR3 protein is CASSGERSTTDTQYF. The DNA for the CDR3 is TGTGCCAGCAGCGGGGAGCGGTCCACCACAGATACGCAGTATTTT. The genes are TRBV6-4 and TRBJ2-3, with D tentatively TRBD2 (5 bases). Per germline, CDR1 MRHNA and CDR2 SNTAGT. CDR3 length: 15 residues. The germline V and J ends were trimmed by 6 bases and 2 bases, with 15 bases remaining between them.

The chain employs TRBV5-1 and TRBJ1-1; 7 nucleotides agree with TRBD1. This CDR3 region has 15 residues. The ends lost 1 base at V and 4 bases at J; junction bases unmatched: 7. Per germline, CDR1 SGHRS and CDR2 YFSETQ. The CDR3 coding sequence is TGCGCCAGCAGCTTGTTAGCCAGGGGGAGCACTGAAGCTTTCTTT. It is translated as CASSLLARGSTEAFF.

Comments on this clone: Distinct nucleotide sequences in the sample also encode this CDR3. This chain links TRBV4-1 with TRBJ2-3; D ambiguous. The germline CDR1 and CDR2 sequences are MGHRA and YSYEKL. This CDR3 comprises 16 residues. V lost 0 bases and J 0 bases, leaving 10 bases between the germline ends. The DNA for the CDR3 is TGCGCCAGCAGCCAAGACGGTCGAACTAGCACAGATACGCAGTATTTT. Encoded protein: CASSQDGRTSTDTQYF.

The genes are TRBV19 and TRBJ2-7, with 9 positions matching TRBD1. This CDR3 is built from 15 residues. The V segment lost 5 bases and the J segment 2 bases; nucleotides outside the gene matches: 7. Looked up from germline, CDR1 is LNHDA and CDR2 is SQIVND (reference sequence). The CDR3 loop reads CASSLRQGDAYEQYF. DNA of the CDR3: TGTGCCAGTAGTCTTCGACAGGGGGATGCCTACGAGCAGTACTTC.

The V and J genes are TRBV5-1 and TRBJ2-1, with a possible D match to TRBD2 (5 bases). Per germline, CDR1 SGHRS and CDR2 YFSETQ. The CDR3 is made up of 15 amino acids. V was shortened by 2 bases and J by 3 bases, with 12 bases between the two germline ends. The CDR3: CASSFGPGNYNEQFF. CDR3 DNA sequence: TGCGCCAGCAGCTTCGGCCCGGGAAACTACAATGAGCAGTTCTTC.

The V call is TRBV5-4, the J call TRBJ2-1; 14 bases line up with TRBD2. The junction had 13 bases not matched to a gene; V was cut back by 3 bases and J by 8 bases. The CDR3 has 18 amino acids. Germline loops: CDR1 SGHNT, CDR2 YYREEE (reference sequence). The CDR3 protein is CASSSGLAGGPAGDEQFF. The CDR3 nucleotides read TGTGCCAGCAGCTCCGGACTAGCGGGAGGCCCAGCCGGGGATGAGCAGTTCTTC.

The chain recombines TRBV11-2 with TRBJ2-5; D is possibly TRBD1 (6 bases). This CDR3 region has 14 residues. CDR1 and CDR2 from the germline V gene are SGHAT and FQNNGV. V lost 5 bases and J 10 bases, leaving 20 bases between the germline ends. This CDR3 reads CASSLTRTAFRQYF. For the CDR3, the DNA is TGTGCCAGCAGCCTCACCCGGACAGCATTTCGCCAGTACTTC.